The clone carrying this TCR beta chain occurred once. Data came from immunoSEQ multiplex PCR; TCRdb stores just in-frame clones and leaves some out. The table lists over 50,000 clones, approximately 86% of them singletons. The record originates from a study of OX40 agonist ivuxolimab in advanced cancers. Overall study context: Head and neck, renal cell, melanoma or hepatocellular carcinoma were the cancers that dose-escalation patients had. Patients achieving partial responses numbered three: one hepatocellular carcinoma case and two cutaneous melanoma cases.

This CDR3 contains 14 residues. Losses at the gene ends were 4 bases for V and 4 bases for J; bases not matched to a gene: 3. Germline CDR1 and CDR2: MNHEY and SVGAGI. This material consisted of CD4+ or CD8+ T cells sorted from blood, taken in a trial of the OX40 agonist ivuxolimab. The source is an adult with an advanced solid tumor such as melanoma, head and neck, liver or kidney cancer. This sequence joins TRBV6-5 and TRBJ2-3; 9 bases are shared with TRBD2. DNA of the CDR3: TGTGCCAGCAGTTTAGCGGGAGAGGCAGATACGCAGTATTTT. This sequence encodes CASSLAGEADTQYF.